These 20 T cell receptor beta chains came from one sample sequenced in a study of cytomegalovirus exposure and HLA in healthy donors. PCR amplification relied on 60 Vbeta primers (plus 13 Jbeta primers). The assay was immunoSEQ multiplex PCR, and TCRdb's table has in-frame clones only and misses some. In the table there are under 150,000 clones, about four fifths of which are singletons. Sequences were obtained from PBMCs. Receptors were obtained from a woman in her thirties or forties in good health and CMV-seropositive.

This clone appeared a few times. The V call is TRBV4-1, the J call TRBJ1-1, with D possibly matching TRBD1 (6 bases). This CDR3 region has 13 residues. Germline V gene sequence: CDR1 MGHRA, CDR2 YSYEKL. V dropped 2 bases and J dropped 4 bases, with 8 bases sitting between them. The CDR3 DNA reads TGCGCCAGCAGCCAACCAGGGGCCACTGAAGCTTTCTTT. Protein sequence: CASSQPGATEAFF.

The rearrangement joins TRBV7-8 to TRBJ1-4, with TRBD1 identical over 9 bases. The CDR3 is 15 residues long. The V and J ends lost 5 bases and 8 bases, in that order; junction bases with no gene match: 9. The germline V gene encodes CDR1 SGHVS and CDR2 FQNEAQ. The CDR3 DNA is TGTGCCAGCAGCCTCTGGACAGGGGCTGGGGAAAAACTGTTTTTT. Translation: CASSLWTGAGEKLFF.

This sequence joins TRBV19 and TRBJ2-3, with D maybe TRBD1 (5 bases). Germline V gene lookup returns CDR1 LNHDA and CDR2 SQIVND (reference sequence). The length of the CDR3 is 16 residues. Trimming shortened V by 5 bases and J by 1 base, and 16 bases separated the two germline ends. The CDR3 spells CASSAGPQVGTDTQYF. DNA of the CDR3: TGTGCCAGTAGTGCCGGCCCACAGGTTGGCACAGATACGCAGTATTTT.

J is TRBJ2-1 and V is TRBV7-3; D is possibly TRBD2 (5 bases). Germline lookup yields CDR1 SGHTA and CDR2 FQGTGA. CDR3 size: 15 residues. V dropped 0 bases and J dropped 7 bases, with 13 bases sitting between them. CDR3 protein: CASSLTRGSPNEQFF. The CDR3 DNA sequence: TGTGCCAGCAGCTTAACCCGAGGGTCTCCTAATGAGCAGTTCTTC.

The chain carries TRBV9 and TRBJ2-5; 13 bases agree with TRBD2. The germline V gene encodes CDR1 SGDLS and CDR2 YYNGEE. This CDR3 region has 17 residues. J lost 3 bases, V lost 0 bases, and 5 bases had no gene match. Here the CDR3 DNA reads TGTGCCAGCAGCGTAGGCCCGGGACTAGCGGGGAAAGAGACCCAGTACTTC. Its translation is CASSVGPGLAGKETQYF.

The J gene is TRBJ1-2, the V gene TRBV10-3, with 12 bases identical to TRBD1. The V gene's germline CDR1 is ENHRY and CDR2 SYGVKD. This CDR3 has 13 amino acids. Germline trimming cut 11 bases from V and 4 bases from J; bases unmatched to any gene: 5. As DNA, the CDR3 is TGTGCCTCGGGGACAGGGGGCTTCTATGGCTACACCTTC. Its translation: CASGTGGFYGYTF.

CDR3 DNA: TGTGCCAGCAGCTTGACGTCAGGGGAATTCCATGGCTACACCTTC. It codes for CASSLTSGEFHGYTF. The rearrangement uses TRBV5-8 and TRBJ1-2; D might be TRBD1 (6 bases). Trimming took 1 base from V and 6 from J, leaving 16 bases between them. Per germline, CDR1 SGHTS and CDR2 YDEGEE. The CDR3 has 15 residues.

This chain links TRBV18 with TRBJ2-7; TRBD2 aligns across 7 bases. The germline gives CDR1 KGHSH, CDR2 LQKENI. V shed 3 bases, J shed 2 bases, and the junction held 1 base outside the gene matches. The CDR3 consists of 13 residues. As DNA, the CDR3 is TGTGCCAGCTCACCTAGCGGGCCCTACGAGCAGTACTTC. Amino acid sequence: CASSPSGPYEQYF.

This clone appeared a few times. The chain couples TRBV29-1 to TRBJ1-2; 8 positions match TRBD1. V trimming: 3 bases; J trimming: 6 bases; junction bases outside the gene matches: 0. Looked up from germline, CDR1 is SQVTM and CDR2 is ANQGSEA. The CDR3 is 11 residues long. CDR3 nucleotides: TGCAGCGTTGACAGGGGGCATGGCTACACCTTC. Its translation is CSVDRGHGYTF.

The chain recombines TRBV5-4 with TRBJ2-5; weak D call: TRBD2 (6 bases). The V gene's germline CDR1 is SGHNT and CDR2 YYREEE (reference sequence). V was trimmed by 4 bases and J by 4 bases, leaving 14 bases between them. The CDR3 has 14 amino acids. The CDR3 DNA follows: TGTGCCAGCAGCCGGACGGGAGTCCGAGAGACCCAGTACTTC. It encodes CASSRTGVRETQYF.

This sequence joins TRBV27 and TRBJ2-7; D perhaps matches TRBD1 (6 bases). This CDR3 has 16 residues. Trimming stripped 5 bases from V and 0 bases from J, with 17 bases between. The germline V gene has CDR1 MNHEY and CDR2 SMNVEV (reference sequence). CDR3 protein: CASSARGRGNSYEQYF. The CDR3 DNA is TGTGCCAGCAGTGCCCGGGGCAGGGGAAACTCCTACGAGCAGTACTTC.

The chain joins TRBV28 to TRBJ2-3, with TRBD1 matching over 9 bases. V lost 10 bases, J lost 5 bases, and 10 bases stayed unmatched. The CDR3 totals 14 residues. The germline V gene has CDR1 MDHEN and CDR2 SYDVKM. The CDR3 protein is CATLTGGIGDTQYF. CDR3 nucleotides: TGTGCCACCTTGACAGGGGGTATTGGAGATACGCAGTATTTT.

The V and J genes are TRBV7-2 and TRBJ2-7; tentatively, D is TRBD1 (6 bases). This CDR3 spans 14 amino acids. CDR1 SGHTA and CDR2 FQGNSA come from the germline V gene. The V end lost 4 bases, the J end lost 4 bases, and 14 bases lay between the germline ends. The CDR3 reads CASSSYRVGYEQYF. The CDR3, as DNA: TGTGCCAGCAGCTCATACAGGGTAGGGTACGAGCAGTACTTC.

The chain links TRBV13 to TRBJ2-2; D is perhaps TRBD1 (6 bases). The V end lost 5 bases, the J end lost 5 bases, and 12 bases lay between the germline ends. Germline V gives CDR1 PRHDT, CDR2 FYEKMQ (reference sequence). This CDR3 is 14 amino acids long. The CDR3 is CASSGQGKTGELFF. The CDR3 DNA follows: TGTGCCAGCAGCGGGCAGGGGAAAACCGGGGAGCTGTTTTTT.

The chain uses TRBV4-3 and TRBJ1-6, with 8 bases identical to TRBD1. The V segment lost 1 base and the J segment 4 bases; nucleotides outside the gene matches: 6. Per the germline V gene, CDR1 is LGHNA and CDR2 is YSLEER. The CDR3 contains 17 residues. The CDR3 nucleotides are TGCGCCAGCAGCCAAGTCGGTCACAGGGGGTATAATTCACCCCTCCACTTT. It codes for CASSQVGHRGYNSPLHF.

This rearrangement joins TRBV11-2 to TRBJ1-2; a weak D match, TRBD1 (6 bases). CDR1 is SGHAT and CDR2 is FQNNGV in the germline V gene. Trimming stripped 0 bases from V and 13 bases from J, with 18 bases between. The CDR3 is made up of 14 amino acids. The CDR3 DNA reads TGTGCCAGCAGCTTAGATCCAGGACAGCATATTATCACCTTC. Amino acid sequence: CASSLDPGQHIITF.

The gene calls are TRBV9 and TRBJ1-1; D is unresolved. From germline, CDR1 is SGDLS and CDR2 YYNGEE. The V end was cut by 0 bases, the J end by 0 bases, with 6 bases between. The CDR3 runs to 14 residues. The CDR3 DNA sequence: TGTGCCAGCAGCGTAGAAGCGATGAACACTGAAGCTTTCTTT. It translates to CASSVEAMNTEAFF.

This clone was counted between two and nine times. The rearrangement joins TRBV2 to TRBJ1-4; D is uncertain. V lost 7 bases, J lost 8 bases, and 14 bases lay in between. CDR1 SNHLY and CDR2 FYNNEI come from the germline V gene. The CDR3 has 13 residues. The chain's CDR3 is CASKIHSGEKLFF. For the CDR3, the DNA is TGTGCCAGCAAAATTCATTCGGGGGAAAAACTGTTTTTT.

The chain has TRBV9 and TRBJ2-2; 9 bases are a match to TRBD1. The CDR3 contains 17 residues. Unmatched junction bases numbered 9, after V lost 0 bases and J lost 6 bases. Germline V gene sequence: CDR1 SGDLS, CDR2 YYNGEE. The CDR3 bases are TGTGCCAGCAGCGTAGTCACGGGACAGGGATTGGCCGGGGAGCTGTTTTTT. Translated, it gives CASSVVTGQGLAGELFF.

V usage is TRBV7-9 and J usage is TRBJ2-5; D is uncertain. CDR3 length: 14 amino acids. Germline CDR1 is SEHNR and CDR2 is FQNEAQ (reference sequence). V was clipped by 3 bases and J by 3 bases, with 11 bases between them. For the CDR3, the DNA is TGTGCCAGCAGCTTTAGTCCTAGGAAAGAGACCCAGTACTTC. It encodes CASSFSPRKETQYF.